This note documents a single TCR beta chain sequence. This clonotype came up many times. No antigen is known for it. It has no much larger one-base neighbor in the sample; base qualities were not kept. Stable Graves' hyperthyroidism was defined as the absence of progression to ophthalmopathy over 18 months of follow-up. Hyperthyroidism patients were newly diagnosed, with disease duration under 2 months, and aged 18 to 65 years. The study excluded patients with uncontrolled infections, other autoimmune diseases, pregnancy or lactation. Diagnoses relied on clinical symptoms, serum thyroxine and TRAb, thyroid ultrasound and orbital computed tomography. PBMCs were isolated from 7.5 to 10 ml of fresh peripheral blood by Ficoll-Paque density gradient centrifugation. Trizol reagent was used to extract total RNA, and RNA quality was then checked on an Agilent 2100 Bioanalyzer. Spanning cysteine to phenylalanine, the CDR3 consists of 14 amino acids. Just CDR3 DNA is preserved here, 42 bases in frame from base 1. Deletion took 3 bases off V and 5 bases off J, with a span of 13 bases between the germline ends. As encoded in the germline V gene (reference sequence), CDR1 is MNHEY while CDR2 is SMNVEV.

Amplification of TCR beta CDR3 regions was carried out from RNA transcripts. A first-round RT-PCR of the TCR CDR3 used the HTBI primer set with the Qiagen OneStep RT-PCR kit. Libraries were constructed in a second round of multiplex PCR, after which size selection and purification were performed. Sequencing of the libraries was done on an Illumina HiSeq2000 using paired-end 100 bp reads. In the original analysis: SOAPnuke was used to process the raw data, removing reads that contained adapters or uncalled bases, had a mean Phred below 15, or lacked an exact match to the constant primer or identifier. COPE v1.2.5 was used to merge high-quality paired reads, and clonotypes were defined as unique nucleotide sequences. MiTCR v1.1 was used to align the clonotypes against IMGT TRBV, TRBD and TRBJ reference segments. The analysis included only V-J combinations with a frequency above 0.0001, which together covered approximately 99% of the repertoires. A TCS score was defined as the ratio between F50 (clonal expansion) and ExV (chaos), using BLOSUM62-based TCRdist between CDR3 peptides within each V-J. Welch's t-statistics and random forest reduced roughly 500 V-J features to 13, which were used in a naive Bayes classifier (R e1071). TCRdb reprocessing: public reads trimmed at Q25 with fastp, clones called with MiXCR, in-frame beta chains kept. Each CDR3 protein gets just one entry, which takes the most common genes and DNA from the rows behind it. For this entry, the V and J calls and clone size follow TCRdb and not the study's own pipeline. The sample table shows about 700,000 distinct CDR3 sequences, and about 15% are seen once. Jointly, the top ten make up 10% to 13% of the sample.

The data stem from a study of T cells in Graves' hyperthyroidism and ophthalmopathy (dated by TCRdb to between 2019 and 2020). General notes on the study: Peripheral blood samples were taken at initial diagnosis, before any treatment was given. Prospective prediction of ophthalmopathy was tested in an independent validation cohort consisting of about 20 hyperthyroidism patients and 17 patients who later progressed to ophthalmopathy. The 90 to 100 discovery patients were randomly split 7:3 into training and test sets. After blood sampling, hyperthyroidism patients were treated with methimazole at a starting dose of 30 mg daily, and ophthalmopathy patients were treated with high-dose intravenous methylprednisolone. To identify TCR V-J signatures that set the groups apart, the researchers used a discovery cohort of about a hundred patients, made up of 40 to 45 with Graves' ophthalmopathy and 57 with stable Graves' hyperthyroidism. Thyroid tissue and blood T-cell repertoires from several Graves' hyperthyroidism patients were also compared in the study. The paper reports TCR Vbeta CDR3 sequencing of roughly 140 peripheral blood samples: under 45 ophthalmopathy, about 75 hyperthyroidism and approximately 17 progressor patients. On the study overall, not on this receptor specifically: During validation, the model predicted progression to ophthalmopathy a median of around 6 months ahead of onset, with around 71% sensitivity and 72% to 80% specificity. A 13 V-J signature model separated ophthalmopathy from stable hyperthyroidism, with approximately 87% sensitivity and about 81% specificity in cross-validation and 80%/75% in testing. Most expanded thyroid clonotypes (frequency above 0.001) were also detected in blood, suggesting blood repertoires may reflect thyroid immune responses. Sample size was not statistically predetermined, and investigators were not blinded to group allocation.

This clonotype was sampled from a woman between 18 and 29 years old with Graves' hyperthyroidism. Source material: blood. The chain was built from TRBV27 and TRBJ1-1; the D segment cannot be called with confidence. The DNA reads TGTGCCAGCAGTTTTTCGACCAGCCTGACTGAAGCTTTCTTT. This sequence encodes CASSFSTSLTEAFF.